The 4 T cell receptor beta chains below all came from one sample that was sequenced in a study of control samples from healthy donors and cancer patients. Assay: immunoSEQ multiplex PCR; the TCRdb copy retains only in-frame clones and omits some. Counted here are 90,000 or so clones, 88% occurring once; the ten biggest clones make up roughly 14%. Sequenced: blood. The receptors shown here come from a woman in her 70s in good health.

A word on this clone: Other nucleotide sequences in the sample specify the same CDR3. The rearrangement joins TRBV12-3 or TRBV12-4 to TRBJ1-1; no definite D call. The CDR3 is made up of 13 amino acids. Trimming stripped 5 bases from V and 1 base from J, with 8 bases between. The CDR3 region is CASSVGRNTEAFF. The CDR3 DNA reads as TGTGCCAGCAGTGTCGGGAGGAACACTGAAGCTTTCTTT.

The genes are TRBV3-1 (or the pseudogene TRBV3-2) and TRBJ1-1; D is unclear. CDR1 LGHDT and CDR2 YNNKEL come from the germline V gene (reference sequence). The CDR3 length is 15 residues. V was shortened by 1 base and J by 1 base, with 10 bases between the two germline ends. This chain's CDR3 is CASSQVPGKNTEAFF. CDR3 coding DNA: TGTGCCAGCAGCCAAGTTCCGGGGAAGAACACTGAAGCTTTCTTT.

The rearrangement links TRBV5-1 to TRBJ2-7; the D gene is possibly TRBD1 (5 bases). CDR1 and CDR2 (germline): SGHRS, YFSETQ. The CDR3 covers 14 residues. Trimming pared 0 bases from V and 2 bases from J, leaving 9 bases between. CDR3 in amino acids: CASSLVQGTYEQYF. The CDR3 region has the DNA TGCGCCAGCAGCTTGGTCCAGGGTACCTACGAGCAGTACTTC. Drawing the rest from reference TRBV5-1 and TRBJ2-7, the complete variable domain is KAGVTQTPRYLIKTRGQQVTLSCSPISGHRSVSWYQQTPGQGLQFLFEYFSETQRNKGNFPGRFSGRQFSNSRSEMNVSTLELGDSALYLCASSLVQGTYEQYFGPGTRLTVT.

The chain joins TRBV25-1 to TRBJ2-2; no definite D call. Trimming removed 3 bases from V and 2 bases from J, with 10 bases in between. Germline assignment: CDR1 MGHDK and CDR2 SYGVNS. The CDR3 loop spans 15 amino acids. The CDR3 loop reads CASSETRTNTGELFF. The CDR3 DNA follows: TGTGCCAGCAGTGAGACACGAACAAACACCGGGGAGCTGTTTTTT.